This T cell receptor (beta chain) appears in the sequencing data of a study of human T cells and chemical hapten exposure. Whole-study context: Patients were given diphenylcyclopropenone on the scalp weekly across the approximately 24-week study. The study's findings and limits: Those TCRs sitting above 1 in 1000 frequency stayed the same with DPC sensitization.

V gave up 6 bases and J gave up 8 bases, with 16 bases separating them. The CDR3 consists of 13 residues. A word on this clonotype: The antigen remains undetermined.

Time point in this sample: patch test 2, 6 weeks after DPC sensitization. Treatment indicated: therapeutic diphenylcyclopropenone sensitization with weekly scalp DPC. Blood, whole and unfractionated, served as the source for total RNA extraction. The library labeled individual cDNA molecules by adding unique molecular identifiers to them. TCRdb recomputed calls from the RACE reads with MiXCR, one row per CDR3 protein. The repertoire holds tens of thousands of distinct CDR3 sequences, with approximately 10% as singletons. Specimen: whole blood, collected in connection with sensitization to the hapten diphenylcyclopropenone (DPC). The chain recombines TRBV12-3 or TRBV12-4 with TRBJ1-2, with a tentative D call TRBD1 (6 bases). The source is a woman aged 30 to 39 with alopecia areata. Some clones in this sample may be carry-over from other donors' samples. This CDR3 is CASSRRGGSGYTF. In nucleotides, the CDR3 is TGTGCCAGCAGCCGACGAGGGGGAAGCGGCTACACCTTC.